The 8 T cell receptor beta chains below were found in one sample sequenced in a study of T cell responses to AZD1222 COVID-19 vaccine. The repertoire was sequenced with immunoSEQ multiplex PCR; TCRdb's copy has only in-frame clones and lacks some. The data show over 150,000 clones, approximately 90% seen once. Specimen: peripheral blood, collected on day 0 of AZD1222 vaccination. These TCRs come from an adult in good health.

The chain couples TRBV10-1 to TRBJ2-7; 11 nucleotides agree with TRBD1. In germline, CDR1 is WNHNN, CDR2 SYGVQD (reference sequence). CDR3 size: 14 residues. The V gene end was trimmed by 6 bases and the J gene end by 5 bases; junction bases not matched to a gene: 6. CDR3 residues: CASSRDRGNHEQYF. The CDR3 coding sequence is TGCGCCAGCAGCCGGGACAGGGGGAATCACGAGCAGTACTTC.

This clone was recorded once. This chain joins TRBV7-9 and TRBJ1-3, with a weak D call TRBD1 (5 bases). CDR1 and CDR2 from the germline V gene are SEHNR and FQNEAQ (reference sequence). This CDR3 is built from 15 residues. Between the trimmed V and J ends, which lost 0 bases and 2 bases, there was a span of 8 bases. In DNA form, the CDR3 reads TGTGCCAGCAGCTTAGCGGGACGCGCTGGAAACACCATATATTTT. Its translation: CASSLAGRAGNTIYF.

The V and J genes are TRBV11-2 and TRBJ1-4, with 7 bases fitting TRBD1. This CDR3 comprises 15 residues. Per germline, CDR1 SGHAT and CDR2 FQNNGV. J lost 8 bases, V lost 3 bases, and 9 bases had no gene match. The CDR3 region has the DNA TGTGCCAGCAGCTTTATGAGGGGGCCAGAGGAAAAACTGTTTTTT. This gives the protein CASSFMRGPEEKLFF. Full variable domain (rest looked up from reference TRBV11-2 and TRBJ1-4): EAGVAQSPRYKIIEKRQSVAFWCNPISGHATLYWYQQILGQGPKLLIQFQNNGVVDDSQLPKDRFSAERLKGVDSTLKIQPAKLEDSAVYLCASSFMRGPEEKLFFGSGTQLSVL.

The chain uses TRBV6-5 and TRBJ2-7, with 8 bases fitting TRBD2. This CDR3 has 15 amino acids. CDR1 MNHEY and CDR2 SVGAGI come from the germline V gene. The junction had 7 bases not matched to a gene; V was cut back by 6 bases and J by 0 bases. The CDR3 loop is CASSYSGASSYEQYF. The DNA for the CDR3 is TGTGCCAGCAGCTATAGCGGGGCGAGCTCCTACGAGCAGTACTTC.

The V and J genes are TRBV6-6 and TRBJ1-6, with D unresolved. V was pared by 5 bases and J by 7 bases, with 24 bases between. Germline loops: CDR1 MNHNY, CDR2 SVGAGI (reference sequence). The CDR3 is made up of 18 amino acids. CDR3 bases: TGTGCCAGCAGTCAGCAACTGCCGGGGAAAGGAACCAATTCACCCCTCCACTTT. Its protein product is CASSQQLPGKGTNSPLHF.

The CDR3 is CASSPPGGDGYTF. CDR3 sequence (DNA): TGTGCCAGCTCACCACCGGGGGGAGATGGCTACACCTTC. This sequence joins TRBV18 and TRBJ1-2; D is possibly TRBD1 (5 bases). V lost 0 bases and J 6 bases, leaving 8 bases between the germline ends. Germline V gene sequence: CDR1 KGHSH, CDR2 LQKENI. The CDR3 totals 13 residues.

The chain is built from TRBV24-1 and TRBJ2-5; the D is unclear. The V gene's germline CDR1 is KGHDR and CDR2 SFDVKD. V was shortened by 4 bases and J by 4 bases, with 9 bases between the two germline ends. This CDR3 contains 13 residues. Written as DNA, the CDR3 is TGTGCCACCAGTGAACCACGGAGAGAGACCCAGTACTTC. Amino acids: CATSEPRRETQYF.

This rearrangement joins TRBV28 to TRBJ2-3, with D perhaps TRBD2 (6 bases). The CDR3 has 13 amino acids. V lost 4 bases and J lost 3, with 8 bases in between. From germline, CDR1 is MDHEN and CDR2 SYDVKM. This CDR3 reads CASSYAGTDTQYF. The DNA of the CDR3 is TGTGCCAGCAGTTATGCGGGGACAGATACGCAGTATTTT.